What follows are 26 T cell receptor beta chains derived from one specimen sequenced in a study of Ad26.COV2.S vaccination and SARS-CoV-2 variants. Stated treatment: roughly 19 received Ad26.COV2.S at low or high dose, single or two shots; a few received placebo; per-sample allocation not given. Following the first vaccine or placebo injection, samples were taken on day 63. The table came from immunoSEQ multiplex PCR; TCRdb's copy has only in-frame clones and leaves some out. Altogether 300,000 to 350,000 clones are present, 85% to 90% being singletons, with the ten largest covering around 5.5%. The material was peripheral blood, obtained in a trial of Ad26.COV2.S vaccine versus placebo. These receptors came from a person between 18 and 59 years old who received the Ad26.COV2.S COVID-19 vaccine or a placebo.

The rearrangement joins TRBV19 to TRBJ1-1; 8 bases are a match to TRBD1. The CDR3 contains 15 residues. Germline CDR1 is LNHDA and CDR2 is SQIVND (reference sequence). V shed 3 bases, J shed 1 base, and the junction held 4 bases outside the gene matches. CDR3 sequence (DNA): TGTGCCAGTAGTATTTTAGGGACAGGGAACACTGAAGCTTTCTTT. Translation: CASSILGTGNTEAFF.

The chain uses TRBV29-1 and TRBJ2-7; D may match TRBD1 or TRBD2 (5 bases each). There are 11 residues in the CDR3. V lost 5 bases and J 7 bases, leaving 12 bases between the germline ends. CDR1 and CDR2 from the germline V gene are SQVTM and ANQGSEA. CDR3 amino acids: CSVWDGIEQYV. The CDR3 coding sequence is TGCAGCGTTTGGGACGGAATAGAGCAGTACGTC.

This chain links TRBV28 with TRBJ1-4; TRBD1 is a possible D gene (5 bases). V lost 2 bases, J lost 8 bases, and 15 bases lay in between. Per germline, CDR1 MDHEN and CDR2 SYDVKM. The CDR3 has 15 residues. In DNA, the CDR3 is TGTGCCAGCAGTTTAGCCCAGGGCGGAAGGGAAAAACTGTTTTTT. Residues: CASSLAQGGREKLFF. The full variable domain, rest sourced from reference TRBV28 and TRBJ1-4, is DVKVTQSSRYLVKRTGEKVFLECVQDMDHENMFWYRQDPGLGLRLIYFSYDVKMKEKGDIPEGYSVSREKKERFSLILESASTNQTSMYLCASSLAQGGREKLFFGSGTQLSVL.

The chain is built from TRBV6-2 or TRBV6-3 and TRBJ1-1; D not resolved. CDR3 length: 13 amino acids. V was clipped by 5 bases and J by 0 bases, with 7 bases between them. Germline V gene lookup returns CDR1 MNHEY and CDR2 SVGEGT. In DNA form, the CDR3 reads TGTGCCAGCAGTGGACGGATGAACACTGAAGCTTTCTTT. Translating it yields CASSGRMNTEAFF.

CDR3 DNA sequence: TGTGCCAGCTCACTACAGACGGCCCAAGAGACCCAGTACTTC. Its translation: CASSLQTAQETQYF. This chain joins TRBV18 and TRBJ2-5; D is unclear. This CDR3 comprises 14 residues. The V end was cut by 4 bases, the J end by 1 base, with 10 bases between. Germline CDR1 reads KGHSH; CDR2 reads LQKENI. Combining the CDR3 with reference TRBV18 and TRBJ2-5 gives the whole variable domain NAGVMQNPRHLVRRRGQEARLRCSPMKGHSHVYWYRQLPEEGLKFMVYLQKENIIDESGMPKERFSAEFPKEGPSILRIQQVVRGDSAAYFCASSLQTAQETQYFGPGTRLLVL.

The J gene is TRBJ2-3, the V gene TRBV5-8; D tentatively reads TRBD1 or TRBD2 (5 bases each). Trimming cost V 1 base and J 0 bases, with 9 bases left between them. Germline V lookup: CDR1 SGHTS, CDR2 YDEGEE. This CDR3 is built from 15 residues. CDR3 protein: CASSLQGPSTDTQYF. The CDR3 nucleotides read TGTGCCAGCAGCTTGCAGGGACCTAGCACAGATACGCAGTATTTT.

The chain joins TRBV6-5 to TRBJ2-2; D may be TRBD2 (6 bases). Per germline, CDR1 MNHEY and CDR2 SVGAGI. The CDR3 runs to 15 residues. Trimming cost V 6 bases and J 1 base, with 12 bases left between them. In DNA form, the CDR3 reads TGTGCCAGCAGCCGGGGACTTGAGAACACCGGGGAGCTGTTTTTT. Translation: CASSRGLENTGELFF.

This clone was recorded once. The chain has TRBV5-1 and TRBJ1-5; D not certain. Trimming left V 4 bases short and J 9 bases short, with 23 bases between. Germline-derived CDR1 and CDR2 are SGHRS and YFSETQ. The CDR3 consists of 16 residues. CDR3 nucleotide sequence: TGCGCCAGCAGCCCCGTTCCGGGCACCCCGGGGTCGCCCCAGCATTTT. Translation gives CASSPVPGTPGSPQHF.

The genes are TRBV4-3 and TRBJ1-1; TRBD1 is a possible D gene (6 bases). CDR3 length: 16 residues. Trimming removed 2 bases from V and 0 bases from J, with 13 bases in between. Germline CDR1 LGHNA, CDR2 YSLEER. CDR3 region: CASSQRLRGVNTEAFF. The CDR3 DNA reads TGCGCCAGCAGCCAACGTCTTAGGGGGGTGAACACTGAAGCTTTCTTT.

The chain has TRBV5-1 and TRBJ2-6; 7 positions match TRBD1. V trimming: 0 bases; J trimming: 1 base; junction bases outside the gene matches: 1. Germline-derived CDR1 and CDR2 are SGHRS and YFSETQ. CDR3 length: 16 residues. CDR3 coding DNA: TGCGCCAGCAGCTTGGGACAGGGTTCTGGGGCCAACGTCCTGACTTTC. Its translation is CASSLGQGSGANVLTF.

With respect to this clone: Other DNA sequences in the sample encode the same CDR3. The chain uses TRBV6-5 and TRBJ1-1; perhaps TRBD1 as D (5 bases). Germline CDR1 is MNHEY and CDR2 is SVGAGI. This CDR3 region has 13 residues. The V end was cut by 2 bases, the J end by 2 bases, with 6 bases between. The CDR3 sequence is CASSYRGNTEAFF. CDR3 nucleotides: TGTGCCAGCAGTTACAGGGGTAACACTGAAGCTTTCTTT.

The chain employs TRBV30 and TRBJ1-5; D gene uncertain. Germline CDR1 and CDR2: GTSNPN and SVGIG (reference sequence). The CDR3 consists of 13 residues. Deletions cut 3 bases from V and 3 bases from J, with 9 bases between. CDR3 sequence: CAWSLGNNQPQHF. The CDR3 coding sequence is TGTGCCTGGAGCCTGGGAAACAATCAGCCCCAGCATTTT. The whole variable domain, remainder taken from reference TRBV30 and TRBJ1-5, is SQTIHQWPATLVQPVGSPLSLECTVEGTSNPNLYWYRQAAGRGLQLLFYSVGIGQISSEVPQNLSASRPQDRQFILSSKKLLLSDSGFYLCAWSLGNNQPQHFGDGTRLSIL.

This chain joins TRBV25-1 and TRBJ2-2; D is ambiguous. Deletions cut 5 bases from V and 5 bases from J, with 15 bases between. The CDR3 loop spans 15 amino acids. In germline, CDR1 is MGHDK, CDR2 SYGVNS. The CDR3 nucleotides read TGTGCCAGCAGTCGCTCATGGGCCACGACCGGGGAGCTGTTTTTT. Encoded protein: CASSRSWATTGELFF.

The chain joins TRBV6-5 to TRBJ1-4; D is perhaps TRBD1 (6 bases). This CDR3 is 14 amino acids long. Germline V gives CDR1 MNHEY, CDR2 SVGAGI. The V and J ends lost 6 bases and 3 bases respectively, with 11 bases between them. The CDR3 protein is CASRNRVSNEKLFF. CDR3 coding DNA: TGTGCCAGCAGAAACAGGGTTTCTAATGAAAAACTGTTTTTT.

The V gene is TRBV23-1, the J gene TRBJ2-1; TRBD1 might be the D (5 bases). TRBV23-1 is an ORF, with its function uncertain. The V gene lost 4 bases and the J gene lost 4 bases, with 8 bases spanning the gap. This CDR3 is 13 amino acids long. The CDR3 DNA reads as TGCGCCAGCAGTCCGACAGCGTACAATGAGCAGTTCTTC. It is translated as CASSPTAYNEQFF.

The genes are TRBV9 and TRBJ2-1, with D possibly TRBD2 on 5 matching bases. V shed 0 bases and J shed 8 bases, with 24 bases lying between them. Germline V CDR1 and CDR2: SGDLS, YYNGEE. The CDR3 contains 18 residues. The CDR3 sequence is CASSVALGQMLEHDEQFF. CDR3 DNA sequence: TGTGCCAGCAGCGTAGCACTAGGCCAAATGCTGGAACACGATGAGCAGTTCTTC.

This clone showed up just once. V and J are TRBV10-3 and TRBJ1-1; no reliable D call. This CDR3 comprises 15 residues. Looked up from germline, CDR1 is ENHRY and CDR2 is SYGVKD. V lost 2 bases and J lost 7, with 17 bases in between. The CDR3 DNA sequence: TGTGCCATCAGTGAGCCACCCCCTACCACCAATGAAGCTTTCTTT. Amino acid sequence: CAISEPPPTTNEAFF.

The gene calls are TRBV3-1 (or the pseudogene TRBV3-2) and TRBJ2-3, with 7 bases identical to TRBD2. Losses at the gene ends were 5 bases for V and 4 bases for J; bases not matched to a gene: 12. CDR3 length: 16 amino acids. Germline CDR1 LGHDT, CDR2 YNNKEL (reference sequence). The CDR3 DNA reads as TGTGCCAGCAGCTTGCGAACGGGGGGTGGCGCAGATACGCAGTATTTT. It translates to CASSLRTGGGADTQYF.

This clone showed up just a few times. The V gene is TRBV6-1, the J gene TRBJ1-1; D unresolved. Trimming removed 3 bases at V and 0 bases at J, with 2 bases between. Looked up from germline, CDR1 is MNHNS and CDR2 is SASEGT. The CDR3 runs to 12 residues. The CDR3 DNA sequence: TGTGCCAGCAGTGAGATGAACACTGAAGCTTTCTTT. Its protein product is CASSEMNTEAFF.

Worth noting for this clone: Other DNA sequences in the sample encode the same CDR3. The V gene is TRBV18, the J gene TRBJ2-5; D is uncertain. Germline assignment: CDR1 KGHSH and CDR2 LQKENI. V was clipped by 3 bases and J by 3 bases, with 2 bases between them. The CDR3 has 11 amino acids. CDR3 DNA sequence: TGTGCCAGCTCACCCAAAGAGACCCAGTACTTC. Its protein is CASSPKETQYF.

This clone was seen a single time. V usage is TRBV29-1 and J usage is TRBJ2-1; no definite D call. CDR1 and CDR2 from the germline V gene are SQVTM and ANQGSEA. Trimming left V 7 bases short and J 6 bases short, with 16 bases between. The CDR3 totals 13 residues. CDR3 sequence (DNA): TGCAGCGCGGACCCAGAAATCGGCAATGAGCAGTTCTTC. Translating gives CSADPEIGNEQFF.

J is TRBJ1-2 and V is TRBV4-3; 11 bases align to TRBD1. The CDR3 sequence is 17 residues long. In germline, CDR1 is LGHNA, CDR2 YSLEER. The J segment lost 3 bases and the V segment lost 0 bases, leaving 6 bases of the junction unmatched. The CDR3 loop is CASSQDDLGQGDYGYTF. CDR3 coding DNA: TGCGCCAGCAGCCAAGACGACTTGGGACAGGGGGACTATGGCTACACCTTC.

The chain joins TRBV3-1 (or the pseudogene TRBV3-2) to TRBJ2-5; TRBD2 aligns across 15 bases. There are 18 residues in the CDR3. J lost 3 bases, V lost 4 bases, and 9 bases had no gene match. Per the germline V gene, CDR1 is LGHDT and CDR2 is YNNKEL (reference sequence). For the CDR3, the DNA is TGTGCCAGCAGCCCGACCGGGACTAGCGGGGGGTTTGAAGAGACCCAGTACTTC. It translates to CASSPTGTSGGFEETQYF.

This rearrangement joins TRBV19 to TRBJ1-1, with 10 bases fitting TRBD1. V dropped 4 bases and J dropped 1; count of bases not matched to a gene: 6. Germline V lookup: CDR1 LNHDA, CDR2 SQIVND (reference sequence). The CDR3 loop spans 16 amino acids. Here the CDR3 reads CASSTGTGAANTEAFF. CDR3 DNA sequence: TGTGCCAGTAGTACCGGGACAGGGGCGGCGAACACTGAAGCTTTCTTT.

The rearrangement links TRBV5-1 to TRBJ1-2, with D perhaps matching TRBD1 (6 bases). Germline loops: CDR1 SGHRS, CDR2 YFSETQ. The CDR3 covers 16 residues. V dropped 4 bases and J dropped 8 bases, with 24 bases sitting between them. CDR3: CASSRQPDSKVGGYTF. DNA for the CDR3: TGCGCCAGCAGCCGTCAACCGGACAGCAAAGTGGGGGGCTACACCTTC.

The chain uses TRBV6-2 or TRBV6-3 and TRBJ1-2; 8 bases agree with TRBD1. With 0 bases clipped from V and 6 bases from J, the junction kept 6 bases outside the gene matches. From germline, CDR1 is MNHEY and CDR2 SVGEGT. The CDR3 runs to 15 residues. The CDR3 region has the DNA TGTGCCAGCAGTTACTCTCCAGGGGGCTATCATGGCTACACCTTC. Translation: CASSYSPGGYHGYTF.